The 5 T cell receptor beta chains in this list originate from one sample, sequenced in a study of control samples from healthy donors and cancer patients (dated by TCRdb to 2020 to 2022). Preparation of the library involved the immunoSEQ multiplex PCR assay. This is the immuneACCESS table as TCRdb keeps it, with only in-frame sequences that have V and J called. A part of the clones is gone; compared with another copy, unresolved V genes explain less than half, and the rest is unexplained. The sample contains fewer than 100,000 clones, 82% of them found a single time. Together, the top ten hold roughly 9.8% of the sample. The sequenced material came from blood. These receptor sequences come from an older woman in good health.

The chain has TRBV18 and TRBJ1-5, with 7 bases fitting TRBD1. The junction had 10 bases not matched to a gene; V was cut back by 6 bases and J by 2 bases. The CDR3 spans 16 residues. Germline CDR1 and CDR2: KGHSH and LQKENI. The CDR3 nucleotides are TGTGCCAGCTCCCCGACAGGGAGGGTTGGCAATCAGCCCCAGCATTTT. Protein sequence: CASSPTGRVGNQPQHF.

The chain employs TRBV15 and TRBJ1-2; 11 bases are a match to TRBD1. CDR1 is LNHNV, CDR2 YYDKDF, per germline (reference sequence). The CDR3 contains 14 residues. V lost 0 bases and J lost 8; bases outside the gene matches: 2. The DNA of the CDR3 is TGTGCCACCAGCAGAGATGGACAGGGGGCGGGCTACACCTTC. Protein: CATSRDGQGAGYTF.

The V and J genes are TRBV11-2 and TRBJ2-1, with D tentatively TRBD1 (5 bases). This CDR3 spans 14 amino acids. With 7 bases removed from V and 3 bases from J, the gap between germline ends came to 13 bases. Germline V lookup: CDR1 SGHAT, CDR2 FQNNGV. CDR3 protein: CASTTGRVYNEQFF. The DNA of the CDR3 is TGTGCCAGCACCACAGGACGGGTCTACAATGAGCAGTTCTTC.

The chain joins TRBV24-1 to TRBJ2-1; D is possibly TRBD2 (6 bases). CDR3 length: 16 residues. Looked up from germline, CDR1 is KGHDR and CDR2 is SFDVKD. V was pared by 2 bases and J by 8 bases, with 18 bases between. The CDR3 is CATSDSGRGLRDEQFF. The CDR3 region has the DNA TGTGCCACCAGTGATTCTGGGCGGGGCCTACGGGATGAGCAGTTCTTC.

J is TRBJ1-2 and V is TRBV7-2; 10 bases match TRBD1. Per germline, CDR1 SGHTA and CDR2 FQGNSA. V gave up 7 bases and J gave up 2 bases; unmatched junction bases: 4. This CDR3 region has 14 residues. CDR3 bases: TGTGCCAGCACCCCGGACAGGGGGAACTATGGCTACACCTTC. Protein product: CASTPDRGNYGYTF.